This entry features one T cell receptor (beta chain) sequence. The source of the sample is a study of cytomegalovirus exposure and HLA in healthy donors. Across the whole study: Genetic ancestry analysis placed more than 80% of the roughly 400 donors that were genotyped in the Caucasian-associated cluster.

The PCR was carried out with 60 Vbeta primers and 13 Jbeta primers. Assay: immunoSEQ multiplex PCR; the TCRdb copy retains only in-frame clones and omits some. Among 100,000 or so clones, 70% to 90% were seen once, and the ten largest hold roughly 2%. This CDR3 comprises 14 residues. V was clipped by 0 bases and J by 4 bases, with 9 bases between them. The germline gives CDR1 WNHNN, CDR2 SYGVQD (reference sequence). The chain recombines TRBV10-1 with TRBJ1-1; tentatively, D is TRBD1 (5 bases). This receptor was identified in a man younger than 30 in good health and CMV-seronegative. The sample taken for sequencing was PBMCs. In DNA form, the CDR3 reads TGCGCCAGCAGTGAGTCGGGGGGTATCACTGAAGCTTTCTTT. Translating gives CASSESGGITEAFF.